Listed here is a single T cell receptor beta chain. The data belong to a study of blood T cell repertoires in COVID-19. Study context: Samples taken during acute and convalescent COVID-19 were collected in the United States, Italy and Spain. PBMCs, B-cell-depleted T cells, or T cells were the source of the cDNA or gDNA that made up the material.

Seattle cases were enrolled at active infection and followed longitudinally. In the original processing: For nucleated cells, counts were estimated from reference gene primer amplification. Profiling relied on immunoSEQ multiplex PCR, and the TCRdb table lists in-frame clones only, not all of them. The V and J calls and clone size come from that table; D and trimming were worked out from the DNA. The sample has 210,000 or so clones; about 84% are singletons. Germline CDR1 reads LGHNA; CDR2 reads YNFKEQ. V gave up 1 base and J gave up 3 bases, with 12 bases separating them. CDR3 size: 16 residues. This TCR came from a woman over 75 with COVID-19, enrolled during active disease. The source material was peripheral blood. The chain links TRBV4-2 to TRBJ1-4; weak D call: TRBD1 (5 bases). In DNA, the CDR3 is TGTGCCAGCAGCCAAGTGGATGGGGGGGCTAATGAAAAACTGTTTTTT. It encodes CASSQVDGGANEKLFF.